This T cell receptor beta chain was captured in a study of blood T cell repertoires in COVID-19. Method: immunoSEQ multiplex PCR; TCRdb's copy keeps in-frame clones and lacks some. Here the sample spans some 180,000 clones, 79% being singletons. The CDR3 is 14 amino acids. V lost 2 bases to trimming and J lost 1 base, with 8 bases between them. CDR1 is KGHSH and CDR2 is LQKENI in the germline V gene. Adults between roughly 18 and 95 years of age took part from about two dozen US areas. The sequencing input was PBMCs or T cells enriched from blood (not recorded which). V gene TRBV18 combines with J gene TRBJ2-5, with a possible D match to TRBD1 (5 bases). The TCR sequence derives from a woman in her seventies in a cohort exposed to, infected with or recovered from COVID-19 (not recorded which). The CDR3 spells CASSPTRVQETQYF. The DNA for the CDR3 is TGTGCCAGCTCACCAACCAGGGTCCAAGAGACCCAGTACTTC.